Listed here are 5 T cell receptor beta chains from one sample, sequenced in a study of T cell changes during pregnancy in multiple sclerosis. Here immunoSEQ multiplex PCR was the method, and the copy in TCRdb shows in-frame clones only, minus some. Among 45,000 to 60,000 clones listed, 90% to 95% were seen once. The sample was CD4+ T cells from peripheral blood mononuclear cells, taken in the second trimester of pregnancy. These receptors originate from a female donor with multiple sclerosis, enrolled in a pregnancy study.

The CDR3 loop reads CASSTDREEYYGYTF. For the CDR3, the DNA is TGTGCCAGCAGCACAGACAGGGAAGAATACTATGGCTACACCTTC. The rearrangement links TRBV7-9 to TRBJ1-2; 7 bases are shared with TRBD1. The ends lost 5 bases at V and 3 bases at J; junction bases unmatched: 9. The germline gives CDR1 SEHNR, CDR2 FQNEAQ (reference sequence). This CDR3 comprises 15 residues.

This chain's CDR3 is CASSLQWAGQGTSYEQYF. CDR3 nucleotides: TGCGCCAGCAGCTTGCAGTGGGCGGGACAGGGTACATCCTACGAGCAGTACTTC. The rearrangement uses TRBV5-1 and TRBJ2-7, with TRBD1 identical over 9 bases. The CDR3 loop spans 18 amino acids. The germline V gene has CDR1 SGHRS and CDR2 YFSETQ. The J segment lost 1 base and the V segment lost 1 base, leaving 12 bases of the junction unmatched.

The rearrangement uses TRBV9 and TRBJ2-1; TRBD2 agrees at 9 bases. Germline-derived CDR1 and CDR2 are SGDLS and YYNGEE. The junction had 9 bases not matched to a gene; V was cut back by 3 bases and J by 8 bases. This CDR3 is 15 amino acids long. The CDR3 nucleotides read TGTGCCAGCAGCGAAGTGGGGACTAGCCCCCATGAGCAGTTCTTC. Translation gives CASSEVGTSPHEQFF. Full variable domain (missing parts from reference TRBV9 and TRBJ2-1): DSGVTQTPKHLITATGQRVTLRCSPRSGDLSVYWYQQSLDQGLQFLIQYYNGEERAKGNILERFSAQQFPDLHSELNLSSLELGDSALYFCASSEVGTSPHEQFFGPGTRLTVL.

CDR3 loop: CASSLGWRGTGELFF. The CDR3, as DNA: TGTGCCAGCAGTTTAGGGTGGAGGGGCACCGGGGAGCTGTTTTTT. The chain has TRBV27 and TRBJ2-2; D might be TRBD2 (6 bases). The V end lost 2 bases, the J end lost 4 bases, and 11 bases lay between the germline ends. This CDR3 region has 15 residues. Germline V gives CDR1 MNHEY, CDR2 SMNVEV (reference sequence).

This clone was detected once. This rearrangement joins TRBV1 to TRBJ2-2; the table's D call TRBD2 went unverified against the DNA. TRBV1 is a pseudogene. The CDR3 contains 14 residues. The CDR3 reads CTSGGTSGTGELFF. In nucleotides, the CDR3 is TGCACCAGCGGAGGGACTAGCGGCACCGGGGAGCTGTTTTTT.